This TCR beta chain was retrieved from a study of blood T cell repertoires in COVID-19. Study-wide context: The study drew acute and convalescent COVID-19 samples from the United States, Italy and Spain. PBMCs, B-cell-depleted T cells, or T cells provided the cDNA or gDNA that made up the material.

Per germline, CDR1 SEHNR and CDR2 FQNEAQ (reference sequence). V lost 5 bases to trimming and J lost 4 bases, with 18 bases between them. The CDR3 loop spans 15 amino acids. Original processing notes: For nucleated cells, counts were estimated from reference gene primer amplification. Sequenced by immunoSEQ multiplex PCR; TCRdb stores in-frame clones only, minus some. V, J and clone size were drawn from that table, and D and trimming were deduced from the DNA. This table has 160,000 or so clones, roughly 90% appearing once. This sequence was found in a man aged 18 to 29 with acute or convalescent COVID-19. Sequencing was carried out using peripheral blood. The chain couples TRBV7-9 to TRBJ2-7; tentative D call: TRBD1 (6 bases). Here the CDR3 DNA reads TGTGCCAGCAGCCCAATGACAGGCCCGACTTACGAGCAGTACTTC. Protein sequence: CASSPMTGPTYEQYF.